This entry features one T cell receptor (beta chain) sequence. Sequencing targeted expressed TCRB transcripts, as all isolated RNA had been reverse transcribed. Libraries were prepared by immunoSEQ multiplex PCR; TCRdb keeps only in-frame clonotypes and omits some of them. The sample has over 100,000 clones; 40% are singletons. CD4+ naive, central memory, regulatory and stem cell-like memory subsets were isolated by sorting on CD45RO/CCR7/CD25/CD127/CD95/CD27. The purity of all sorted populations exceeded 95%. The V gene's germline CDR1 is LNHDA and CDR2 SQIVND (reference sequence). Trimming left V 5 bases short and J 1 base short, with 14 bases between. This CDR3 is built from 16 residues. The data originate from a study of beta chain features in type 1 diabetes.

The V call is TRBV19, the J call TRBJ2-2; D not certain. The sequencing input was stem cell memory CD4+ T cells from blood. This clonotype originated in a young woman in good health. The CDR3 is CASSSLPTENTGELFF. The CDR3 nucleotides are TGTGCCAGTAGTTCTCTACCGACTGAGAACACCGGGGAGCTGTTTTTT.